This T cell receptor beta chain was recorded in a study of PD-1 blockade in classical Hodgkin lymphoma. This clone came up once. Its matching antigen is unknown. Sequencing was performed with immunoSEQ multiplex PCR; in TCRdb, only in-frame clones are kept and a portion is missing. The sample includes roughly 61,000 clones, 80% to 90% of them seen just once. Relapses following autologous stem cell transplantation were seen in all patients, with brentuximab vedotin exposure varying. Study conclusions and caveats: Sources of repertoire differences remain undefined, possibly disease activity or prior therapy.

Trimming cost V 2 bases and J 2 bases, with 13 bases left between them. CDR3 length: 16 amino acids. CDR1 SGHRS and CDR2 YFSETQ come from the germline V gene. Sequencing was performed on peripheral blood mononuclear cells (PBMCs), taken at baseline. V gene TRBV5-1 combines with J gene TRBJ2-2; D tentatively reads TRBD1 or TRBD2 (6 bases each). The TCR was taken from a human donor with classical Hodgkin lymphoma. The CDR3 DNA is TGCGCCAGCAGCTTATGGGGGGCCGGCAACACCGGGGAGCTGTTTTTT. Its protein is CASSLWGAGNTGELFF. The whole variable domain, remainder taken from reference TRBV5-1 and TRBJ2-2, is KAGVTQTPRYLIKTRGQQVTLSCSPISGHRSVSWYQQTPGQGLQFLFEYFSETQRNKGNFPGRFSGRQFSNSRSEMNVSTLELGDSALYLCASSLWGAGNTGELFFGEGSRLTVL.